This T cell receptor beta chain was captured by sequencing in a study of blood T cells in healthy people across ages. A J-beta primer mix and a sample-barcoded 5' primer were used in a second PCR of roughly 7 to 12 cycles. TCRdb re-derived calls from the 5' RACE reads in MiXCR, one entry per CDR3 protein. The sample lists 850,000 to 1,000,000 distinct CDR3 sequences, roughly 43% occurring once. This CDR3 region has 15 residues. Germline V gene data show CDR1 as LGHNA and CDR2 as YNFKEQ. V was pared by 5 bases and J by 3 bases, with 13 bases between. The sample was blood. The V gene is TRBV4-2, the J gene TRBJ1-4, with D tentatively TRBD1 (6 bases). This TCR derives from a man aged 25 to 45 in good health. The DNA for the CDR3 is TGTGCCAGCAGCGGACCAGGGGAGGCTAATGAAAAACTGTTTTTT. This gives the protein CASSGPGEANEKLFF.